The clone carrying this T cell receptor beta chain was recorded only once. One end of the junction is discordant with germline, which a read error may explain. This CDR3 spans 13 amino acids. Germline V gene sequence: CDR1 LGHNA, CDR2 YSLEER. Primers for the PCR totalled 60 Vbeta and 13 Jbeta. TCRdb's copy holds only in-frame clones and misses some; the assay was immunoSEQ multiplex PCR. The sample yields approximately 100,000 clones, about two thirds seen once. This specimen belongs to a study of cytomegalovirus exposure and HLA in healthy donors. The chain has TRBV4-3 and TRBJ2-1, with TRBD1 matching 9 bases. This receptor was obtained from a female donor in good health and CMV-seronegative. The sample comprised PBMCs. The CDR3 sequence: CASSQDGDRERVF. The CDR3 DNA follows: TGCGCCAGCAGCCAAGATGGGGACAGGGAGCGGGTCTTC.